What follows are 26 T cell receptor beta chains derived from one specimen sequenced in a study of glioma-infiltrating T cells. TCR alpha and beta CDR3 regions were amplified from RNA using iRepertoire nested multiplex PCR. TCRdb re-derived calls from the multiplex PCR reads in MiXCR, one entry per CDR3 protein. This table has approximately 110,000 distinct CDR3 sequences, more than 20% appearing once. Sequences were obtained from glioma tissue, nonneoplastic brain tissue, or PBMCs (not recorded which). These receptors were collected from a human donor with low-grade glioma or glioblastoma, undergoing nonglioma brain surgery, or in good health (not recorded which).

On this clonotype itself: A much more abundant neighbour one base away suggests this may be a read error. The rearrangement uses TRBV5-1 and TRBJ2-7; 8 bases fit TRBD1. The CDR3 contains 15 residues. Germline CDR1 SGHRS, CDR2 YFSETQ. Written as DNA, the CDR3 is TGCGCCAGCATCTTGAGGACAGGGCTAGCCTACGAGCAGTACTTC. It is translated as CASILRTGLAYEQYF.

This clonotype came up many times. This chain connects TRBV6-6 to TRBJ2-7; D is possibly TRBD2 (6 bases). Trimming shortened V by 0 bases and J by 0 bases, and 9 bases separated the two germline ends. CDR1 MNHNY and CDR2 SVGAGI come from the germline V gene (reference sequence). The length of the CDR3 is 15 residues. The DNA of the CDR3 is TGTGCCAGCAGTTACTCTTGGGAGGCCTCCTACGAGCAGTACTTC. This encodes CASSYSWEASYEQYF.

On this clonotype: A clone one base away is much larger, so this may be a read error. The gene calls are TRBV3-1 and TRBJ2-5, with 9 bases that match TRBD2. This CDR3 region has 13 residues. The V segment lost 9 bases and the J segment 5 bases; nucleotides outside the gene matches: 7. CDR1 and CDR2 from the germline V gene are LGHDT and YNNKEL (reference sequence). The CDR3 nucleotides are TGTGCCAGGAGCGGGAGGAGGTGTGAGACCCAGTACTTC. Its protein product is CARSGRRCETQYF.

This chain links TRBV12-3 or TRBV12-4 with TRBJ1-1, with D unresolved. The CDR3 is 12 amino acids. Trimming cost V 1 base and J 11 bases, with 11 bases left between them. The DNA of the CDR3 is TGTGCCAGCAGTTTAGAACCCGTTTGCGCTTTCTTT. This codes for CASSLEPVCAFF.

The chain has TRBV6-1 and TRBJ2-7; the D gene is possibly TRBD1 (6 bases). In germline, CDR1 is MNHNS, CDR2 SASEGT. The length of the CDR3 is 13 residues. V was shortened by 8 bases and J by 2 bases, with 13 bases between the two germline ends. CDR3 in DNA: TGTGCCAGCGAATTACAGGGAACCTACGAGCAGTACTTC. Its protein is CASELQGTYEQYF.

Turning to this clonotype: One end of the junction is discordant with germline, which a read error may explain. This chain joins TRBV12-3 or TRBV12-4 and TRBJ2-3, with D maybe TRBD1 (6 bases). The CDR3 runs 14 residues. The CDR3 loop reads CASTSEDSTETQYF. The DNA of the CDR3 is TGTGCCAGCACCTCAGAGGACAGCACAGAGACGCAGTATTTT.

In this sample, this clonotype turned up many times. CDR3 region: CASSNGGTPYEQYF. DNA for the CDR3: TGTGCCAGCAGTAACGGGGGGACCCCCTACGAGCAGTACTTC. This chain uses TRBV6-1 with TRBJ2-7; 7 positions agree with TRBD2. The CDR3 spans 14 residues. Germline V gene lookup returns CDR1 MNHNS and CDR2 SASEGT. Trimming cost V 5 bases and J 2 bases; bases outside gene matches: 6.

In regard to this clonotype: A much larger clone is a single base away; this may be a read error. The chain combines TRBV11-1 with TRBJ1-4; the D gene is possibly TRBD1 (6 bases). CDR1 SGHAT and CDR2 FQDESV come from the germline V gene (reference sequence). The CDR3 totals 13 residues. CDR3 nucleotides: TGTGCCGGCAGCCCGACAGGCAGGGAAAAACTGTTTTTT. It specifies CAGSPTGREKLFF.

Worth noting for this clonotype: A much larger clone lies a single base off, so this may be a read error. The chain recombines TRBV6-1 with TRBJ2-1; perhaps D is TRBD1 or TRBD2 (5 bases each). Trimming cost V 6 bases and J 8 bases, with 17 bases left between them. The CDR3 length is 14 residues. From germline, CDR1 is MNHNS and CDR2 SASEGT. The CDR3 sequence: CASRIAGAYDEQFF. The CDR3 DNA sequence: TGTGCCAGCAGGATAGCCGGGGCTTACGATGAGCAGTTCTTC.

This clonotype has only a few counts. Since a much larger clone is just one base distant, this may be a read error. The J gene is TRBJ2-7, the V gene TRBV25-1; D ambiguous. The CDR3 contains 10 residues. The germline CDR1 and CDR2 sequences are MGHDK and SYGVNS. With 8 bases removed from V and 3 bases from J, the gap between germline ends came to 5 bases. The CDR3 is CASEDYEQYF. The CDR3 coding sequence is TGTGCCAGCGAGGACTACGAGCAGTACTTC.

This clonotype was counted only a few times. J is TRBJ2-2 and V is TRBV5-1, with D maybe TRBD2 (7 bases). Germline loops: CDR1 SGHRS, CDR2 YFSETQ. The ends were cut back, 7 bases at V and 5 bases at J, with 15 bases in the middle. The CDR3 totals 14 residues. CDR3 loop: CASQEGGGTGELFF. The CDR3 region has the DNA TGCGCCAGCCAAGAAGGGGGGGGTACCGGGGAGCTGTTTTTT.

This clonotype occurred a few times. The chain links TRBV3-1 to TRBJ1-2; D remains unclear. The CDR3 has 15 amino acids. With 1 base removed from V and 0 bases from J, the gap between germline ends came to 9 bases. Looked up from germline, CDR1 is LGHDT and CDR2 is YNNKEL (reference sequence). In DNA, the CDR3 is TGTGCCAGCAGCCAAGGGACGGTAGCTAACTATGGCTACACCTTC. Amino acids: CASSQGTVANYGYTF.

Ten or more counts support this clonotype. The chain joins TRBV6-1 to TRBJ1-6; D is uncertain. The CDR3 runs to 13 residues. V gave up 4 bases and J gave up 10 bases, with 11 bases separating them. Germline CDR1 reads MNHNS; CDR2 reads SASEGT. The CDR3 loop reads CASSVTGKSPLHF. The DNA for the CDR3 is TGTGCCAGCAGTGTCACGGGTAAATCACCCCTCCACTTT.

Details on this clonotype: Germline and junction disagree at one end, which may indicate a read error. The chain joins TRBV27 to TRBJ2-1; D remains ambiguous. The CDR3 is 17 residues long. The germline V gene has CDR1 MNHEY and CDR2 SMNVEV (reference sequence). CDR3 nucleotide sequence: TGTGCCAGCAGTTACGCGATGGAGTACCTCTCCTACGATGAGCAGTTCTTC. This codes for CASSYAMEYLSYDEQFF.

This clonotype was observed a few times. This chain uses TRBV12-3 or TRBV12-4 with TRBJ2-7, with unresolved D. V was pared by 3 bases and J by 6 bases, with 6 bases between. The CDR3 covers 11 residues. This chain's CDR3 is CASSFAGEQYF. CDR3 in DNA: TGTGCCAGCAGTTTCGCCGGCGAGCAGTACTTC.

This clonotype was recorded many times. The V gene is TRBV29-1, the J gene TRBJ1-1; the D is unclear. The CDR3 consists of 13 residues. CDR1 and CDR2 from the germline V gene are SQVTM and ANQGSEA. Trimming cost V 4 bases and J 0 bases, with 9 bases left between them. In DNA form, the CDR3 reads TGCAGCGTTGTGATGACCATGAACACTGAAGCTTTCTTT. Its translation: CSVVMTMNTEAFF.

This clonotype was detected many times. The rearrangement links TRBV6-1 to TRBJ2-6; 8 nucleotides match TRBD2. The length of the CDR3 is 15 residues. J was trimmed by 2 bases and V by 8 bases; bases with no gene match: 5. Germline values: CDR1 MNHNS, CDR2 SASEGT. CDR3: CASSRSGAGANVLTF. CDR3 DNA sequence: TGTGCCAGCTCCCGTAGCGGGGCTGGGGCCAACGTCCTGACTTTC.

Points on this clonotype: Given a much more abundant clone one base away, this may be a read error. No conserved phenylalanine or tryptophan ends this CDR3, so it is likely a read error. V gene TRBV7-9 combines with J gene TRBJ2-1; D gene unclear. CDR1 is SEHNR and CDR2 is FQNEAQ in the germline V gene (reference sequence). CDR3 size: 12 residues. V lost 1 base and J 8 bases, leaving 6 bases between the germline ends. CDR3 residues: CASSLGVYEQFL. The CDR3 bases are TGTGCCAGCAGCTTAGGTGTCTATGAGCAGTTCTTA.

Details on this clonotype: A much larger clone differs from this one at a single base, so this may be a read error. The J gene is TRBJ1-1, the V gene TRBV6-6; D uncertain. This CDR3 is built from 14 residues. Germline CDR1 and CDR2: MNHNY and SVGAGI (reference sequence). The CDR3 sequence: CPSSYSFGRTEAFF. For the CDR3, the DNA is TGTCCCAGCAGTTACTCGTTCGGGCGCACTGAAGCTTTCTTT.

This clonotype was seen only once. This may be a read error: a much more frequent sequence differs by one nucleotide. The chain uses TRBV7-2 and TRBJ1-5; 11 bases are shared with TRBD1. Germline loops: CDR1 SGHTA, CDR2 FQGNSA. CDR3 length: 17 amino acids. CDR3 in amino acids: CASSNGQGARSNQPKHF. The CDR3 bases are TGTGCCAGCAGCAACGGACAGGGGGCGCGGAGCAATCAGCCCAAGCATTTT.

This clonotype was counted at least ten times. This chain uses TRBV6-1 with TRBJ1-1; no firm D call. The germline V gene encodes CDR1 MNHNS and CDR2 SASEGT. Trimming took 6 bases from V and 4 from J, leaving 15 bases between them. The CDR3 consists of 14 residues. The CDR3, as DNA: TGTGCCAGCAGCGATACTCCATGGGGCACTGAAGCTTTCTTT. It yields the protein CASSDTPWGTEAFF.

This clonotype was seen ten or more times. The chain carries TRBV6-1 and TRBJ2-3, with a possible D match to TRBD1 (6 bases). Germline CDR1 and CDR2: MNHNS and SASEGT. The length of the CDR3 is 14 residues. The germline V and J ends were trimmed by 6 bases and 4 bases, with 14 bases remaining between them. CDR3 protein: CASSQNREPDTQYF. The CDR3 DNA is TGTGCCAGCAGCCAGAACAGGGAACCAGATACGCAGTATTTT.

This clonotype occurred many times. The genes are TRBV6-1 and TRBJ2-7, with D perhaps TRBD2 (5 bases). V lost 7 bases and J lost 3, with 16 bases in between. Looked up from germline, CDR1 is MNHNS and CDR2 is SASEGT. The CDR3 has 14 amino acids. Here the CDR3 DNA reads TGTGCCAGCACCCGAAGGGAGACTCTCTACGAGCAGTACTTC. It encodes CASTRRETLYEQYF.

This clonotype was detected ten times or more. The chain has TRBV4-2 and TRBJ1-5; D is unresolved. Trimming stripped 0 bases from V and 5 bases from J, with 8 bases between. This CDR3 has 14 residues. Per the germline V gene, CDR1 is LGHNA and CDR2 is YNFKEQ. The CDR3 sequence: CASSQETTDQPQHF. The DNA of the CDR3 is TGTGCCAGCAGCCAAGAAACTACAGATCAGCCCCAGCATTTT.

Ten or more counts support this clonotype. The chain combines TRBV6-6 with TRBJ2-7; D unresolved. CDR1 is MNHNY, CDR2 SVGAGI, per germline (reference sequence). The CDR3 covers 15 residues. V lost 0 bases, J lost 2 bases, and 11 bases lay in between. The CDR3 coding sequence is TGTGCCAGCAGTTACTCGGCCAGCGTGGCCTACGAGCAGTACTTC. This translates into CASSYSASVAYEQYF.

Note on this clonotype: A much larger clone differs from this one at a single base, so this may be a read error. The rearrangement links TRBV6-5 to TRBJ2-7; TRBD2 aligns across 7 bases. There are 17 residues in the CDR3. Germline CDR1 MNHEY, CDR2 SVGAGI. CDR3 bases: TGTGCCAGCACCCAACCAACCGTGGGACTACCCACCTACGAGCAGGACTTC. Its protein is CASTQPTVGLPTYEQDF.